The entry below describes one T cell receptor (beta chain). What it recognizes is unknown. The sample is drawn from a study of spatial heterogeneity in lung cancer. As for the study in general: The count of detected beta-chain sequences consistently exceeded that of alpha-chain sequences. As counted in raw reads, each unique TCR and UMI combination appeared more than ten times on average. Study outcomes and limitations: Compared with follow-up, resection was when ubiquitous expanded tumor TCRs appeared in blood more.

V was pared by 9 bases and J by 0 bases, with 6 bases of the junction left unmatched. CDR1 and CDR2 from the germline V gene are MNHEY and SMNVEV (reference sequence). The CDR3 runs 15 residues. TCRdb called the 5' RACE reads again in MiXCR, with one record for every CDR3 protein. This table holds tens of thousands of distinct CDR3 sequences, about 12% found once. As for time point: sample taken at primary tumor resection. Whole RNA was taken from tumor, nontumor lung or frozen PBMC; it was then sequenced unsorted. The V gene is TRBV27, the J gene TRBJ1-3, with 9 bases identical to TRBD1. This sequence was found in a male donor with early-stage non-small cell lung cancer. The specimen was PBMCs, collected at surgery. Written as DNA, the CDR3 is TGTGCCAGTAGAGAGGACAGGGGCTCTGGAAACACCATATATTTT. It encodes CASREDRGSGNTIYF.